This TCR beta chain was sequenced in a study of blood T cell repertoires in COVID-19. Looked up from germline, CDR1 is LGHNT and CDR2 is FRNRAP. The V gene lost 6 bases and the J gene lost 0 bases, with 19 bases spanning the gap. This CDR3 has 17 amino acids. Clones were sequenced by immunoSEQ multiplex PCR, and TCRdb holds only the in-frame ones, with some missing. The sample records 60,000 or so clones, 76% being singletons. The chain employs TRBV12-5 and TRBJ2-3; no definite D call. Sequenced input: peripheral blood. This TCR came from a woman aged 50 to 65 with active or convalescent COVID-19. The CDR3 DNA reads as TGTGCTAGTGGCTCCTCACTTTCCCGATCTAGCACAGATACGCAGTATTTT. Residues: CASGSSLSRSSTDTQYF. The full variable domain, completed using reference TRBV12-5 and TRBJ2-3, is DARVTQTPRHKVTEMGQEVTMRCQPILGHNTVFWYRQTMMQGLELLAYFRNRAPLDDSGMPKDRFSAEMPDATLATLKIQPSEPRDSAVYFCASGSSLSRSSTDTQYFGPGTRLTVL.